Each of the 22 T cell receptor beta chains below was sequenced from the same sample in a study of shared clonotypes between healthy human individuals. Measured with immunoSEQ multiplex PCR; TCRdb has only the in-frame clones, and not every one. This repertoire shows roughly 220,000 clones, 50% to 75% found once; its top ten account for roughly 10%. Source material: memory CD4+ T cells sorted from blood. The subset: CD45RA-negative fraction. Source of these receptors: a man aged 25-45 years in good health.

V gene TRBV7-7 combines with J gene TRBJ2-7, with a tentative D call TRBD1 (5 bases). Germline V CDR1 and CDR2: SSHAT, FNYEAQ (reference sequence). The CDR3 is made up of 15 amino acids. Trimming took off 0 bases at V and 3 bases at J, with 12 bases between the two ends. CDR3 nucleotides: TGTGCCAGCAGCTTAGCGCAGGGCGCTAGCTACGAGCAGTACTTC. Protein sequence: CASSLAQGASYEQYF.

The chain couples TRBV5-1 to TRBJ2-5; D not certain. The CDR3 sequence is 14 residues long. CDR1 is SGHRS, CDR2 YFSETQ, per germline. The V end was cut by 1 base, the J end by 5 bases, with 12 bases between. CDR3 residues: CASSLNTASETQYF. CDR3 nucleotides: TGCGCCAGCAGCTTGAACACCGCCAGTGAGACCCAGTACTTC.

The chain uses TRBV27 and TRBJ1-1; tentatively, D is TRBD1 (5 bases). Germline assignment: CDR1 MNHEY and CDR2 SMNVEV (reference sequence). Trimming pared 5 bases from V and 0 bases from J, leaving 10 bases between. The CDR3 is made up of 14 amino acids. This CDR3 is CASSGLQVNTEAFF. The CDR3 DNA follows: TGTGCCAGCAGTGGATTACAGGTGAACACTGAAGCTTTCTTT.

This clone was observed a handful of times. CDR3 protein: CASSPAGKGYEQYF. CDR3 DNA: TGTGCCAGCAGCCCAGCGGGGAAGGGGTACGAGCAGTACTTC. The chain uses TRBV5-4 and TRBJ2-7; 7 bases are shared with TRBD2. This CDR3 region has 14 residues. Per the germline V gene, CDR1 is SGHNT and CDR2 is YYREEE (reference sequence). The V and J ends lost 4 bases and 4 bases, in that order; junction bases with no gene match: 8.

V is TRBV11-2 and J is TRBJ2-1, with 14 bases lining up with TRBD2. Germline V CDR1 and CDR2: SGHAT, FQNNGV. The CDR3 loop spans 15 amino acids. Unmatched junction bases numbered 3, after V lost 5 bases and J lost 6 bases. As DNA, the CDR3 is TGTGCCAGCAGCAAGACTAGCGGGAGGGCCAATGAGCAGTTCTTC. Encoded protein: CASSKTSGRANEQFF.

This clone was detected ten times or more. V usage is TRBV7-9 and J usage is TRBJ2-3; the D gene is possibly TRBD2 (6 bases). V dropped 6 bases and J dropped 4 bases, with 14 bases sitting between them. The CDR3 extends over 14 amino acids. Germline loops: CDR1 SEHNR, CDR2 FQNEAQ (reference sequence). CDR3 DNA sequence: TGTGCCAGCAGTTCCGACACGGGAGCAGATACGCAGTATTTT. Amino acid sequence: CASSSDTGADTQYF.

J is TRBJ2-3 and V is TRBV25-1, with 11 nucleotides matching TRBD2. The CDR3 runs to 17 residues. J gave up 4 bases and V 3 bases, and 9 bases lay outside the gene matches. Germline assignment: CDR1 MGHDK and CDR2 SYGVNS. CDR3 nucleotide sequence: TGTGCCAGCAGTGAGACCCTAGCGGGAGGTTGGGCAGATACGCAGTATTTT. It specifies CASSETLAGGWADTQYF.

The chain joins TRBV4-2 to TRBJ2-3; D perhaps matches TRBD2 (7 bases). This CDR3 is 14 amino acids long. Germline V lookup: CDR1 LGHNA, CDR2 YNFKEQ. Trimming stripped 4 bases from V and 11 bases from J, with 19 bases between. The CDR3 region is CASSPRGAGEGQYF. The CDR3 DNA is TGTGCCAGCAGCCCGAGGGGGGCGGGAGAAGGGCAGTATTTT.

As for this clone: The same CDR3 can be traced to other DNA sequences in this sample. This chain uses TRBV18 with TRBJ2-5, with 7 bases that match TRBD1. Germline CDR1 reads KGHSH; CDR2 reads LQKENI. The CDR3 is 15 amino acids. With V trimmed by 0 bases and J by 0 bases, 1 base remained unmatched. The CDR3 sequence: CASSPPGQHQETQYF. The CDR3 DNA is TGTGCCAGCTCACCACCGGGACAGCACCAAGAGACCCAGTACTTC.

The chain uses TRBV9 and TRBJ2-7, with D tentatively TRBD1 (7 bases). V was cut by 4 bases and J by 4 bases, with 21 bases left in between. Germline V gives CDR1 SGDLS, CDR2 YYNGEE. This CDR3 is 16 amino acids long. This CDR3 reads CASSPVEGAATYEQYF. DNA for the CDR3: TGTGCCAGCAGCCCCGTGGAGGGGGCAGCCACATACGAGCAGTACTTC.

This chain joins TRBV5-1 and TRBJ1-2, with 7 bases aligning to TRBD1. The V and J ends lost 3 bases and 3 bases, in that order; junction bases with no gene match: 11. Looked up from germline, CDR1 is SGHRS and CDR2 is YFSETQ. The CDR3 has 16 amino acids. The CDR3 nucleotides read TGCGCCAGCAGCTCCCAGGGGGGGGGCGCAGACTATGGCTACACCTTC. Its protein product is CASSSQGGGADYGYTF.

The chain uses TRBV6-1 and TRBJ1-1, with a tentative D call TRBD1 (6 bases). The germline V gene encodes CDR1 MNHNS and CDR2 SASEGT. The CDR3 spans 11 residues. The V end was cut by 7 bases, the J end by 5 bases, with 8 bases between. The CDR3 loop reads CASTGVTEAFF. The CDR3 DNA is TGTGCCAGCACAGGGGTGACTGAAGCTTTCTTT.

This clone has a single count. This sequence joins TRBV7-9 and TRBJ2-5, with 7 bases that match TRBD2. This CDR3 spans 15 amino acids. V was pared by 3 bases and J by 5 bases, with 9 bases of the junction left unmatched. Germline V gives CDR1 SEHNR, CDR2 FQNEAQ (reference sequence). CDR3: CASSFWLGREETQYF. The CDR3 DNA reads TGTGCCAGCAGCTTTTGGCTGGGGCGGGAGGAGACCCAGTACTTC.

V is TRBV7-2 and J is TRBJ2-3; 8 nucleotides line up with TRBD2. CDR1 is SGHTA, CDR2 FQGNSA, per germline. Trimming cost V 3 bases and J 3 bases; bases outside gene matches: 5. The CDR3 has 15 amino acids. CDR3 sequence (DNA): TGTGCCAGCAGCTTCAGCGGGAGAAGTACAGATACGCAGTATTTT. Translating gives CASSFSGRSTDTQYF. The complete variable domain, with remaining parts taken from reference TRBV7-2 and TRBJ2-3, reads GAGVSQSPSNKVTEKGKDVELRCDPISGHTALYWYRQSLGQGLEFLIYFQGNSAPDKSGLPSDRFSAERTGGSVSTLTIQRTQQEDSAVYLCASSFSGRSTDTQYFGPGTRLTVL.

This clone was observed a few times. This chain joins TRBV27 and TRBJ1-5; D is possibly TRBD1 (5 bases). Germline-derived CDR1 and CDR2 are MNHEY and SMNVEV (reference sequence). V lost 4 bases and J lost 7, with 11 bases in between. This CDR3 is built from 13 residues. The CDR3 coding sequence is TGTGCCAGCAGTTCTGCGGGGGAACAGCCCCAGCATTTT. This gives the protein CASSSAGEQPQHF.

The gene calls are TRBV5-6 and TRBJ1-1; 7 bases match TRBD1. The junction had 14 bases not matched to a gene; V was cut back by 8 bases and J by 4 bases. Germline CDR1 reads SGHDT; CDR2 reads YYEEEE. This CDR3 region has 15 residues. The CDR3 region has the DNA TGTGCCAGTCAAAGCTTGGGTTACAGGGGCACTGAAGCTTTCTTT. The encoded protein is CASQSLGYRGTEAFF.

A few counts support this clone. The rearrangement uses TRBV5-4 and TRBJ2-5, with 9 bases lining up with TRBD2. Germline V gene sequence: CDR1 SGHNT, CDR2 YYREEE (reference sequence). The CDR3 runs to 16 residues. Trimming cost V 5 bases and J 2 bases; bases outside gene matches: 10. The CDR3 region is CASRSIAGDRQETQYF. In DNA form, the CDR3 reads TGTGCCAGCAGATCTATAGCGGGAGATAGGCAAGAGACCCAGTACTTC. Full variable domain (rest looked up from reference TRBV5-4 and TRBJ2-5): ETGVTQSPTHLIKTRGQQVTLRCSSQSGHNTVSWYQQALGQGPQFIFQYYREEENGRGNFPPRFSGLQFPNYSSELNVNALELDDSALYLCASRSIAGDRQETQYFGPGTRLLVL.

V and J are TRBV7-3 and TRBJ1-2; the match to TRBD1 covers 12 bases. Germline loops: CDR1 SGHTA, CDR2 FQGTGA. The CDR3 spans 17 residues. With V trimmed by 3 bases and J by 7 bases, 12 bases remained unmatched. CDR3 in amino acids: CASSFYHGTGGDSGYTF. In DNA form, the CDR3 reads TGTGCCAGCAGCTTCTATCACGGGACAGGGGGCGATTCTGGCTACACCTTC.

The J gene is TRBJ2-7, the V gene TRBV18, with 11 bases that match TRBD2. Germline CDR1 KGHSH, CDR2 LQKENI. This CDR3 spans 15 amino acids. The V gene end was trimmed by 4 bases and the J gene end by 2 bases; junction bases not matched to a gene: 4. DNA for the CDR3: TGTGCCAGCTCACGGGGGACTAGCGGTACCTACGAGCAGTACTTC. Amino acids: CASSRGTSGTYEQYF.

The chain's CDR3 is CASSLAGGQGGGYTF. DNA for the CDR3: TGTGCCAGCAGCTTGGCCGGGGGACAGGGAGGTGGCTACACCTTC. The chain employs TRBV5-6 and TRBJ1-2, with 9 positions matching TRBD1. The CDR3 is 15 amino acids. Germline V gene data show CDR1 as SGHDT and CDR2 as YYEEEE. The J segment lost 7 bases and the V segment lost 0 bases, leaving 7 bases of the junction unmatched.

This clone was detected a few times. The chain uses TRBV4-3 and TRBJ2-1; 13 nucleotides agree with TRBD2. This CDR3 region has 15 residues. The J segment lost 9 bases and the V segment lost 5 bases, leaving 7 bases of the junction unmatched. Germline CDR1 is LGHNA and CDR2 is YSLEER. The chain's CDR3 is CASSIGLAGVGEQFF. The DNA for the CDR3 is TGCGCCAGCAGCATTGGACTAGCGGGAGTAGGTGAGCAGTTCTTC.

The chain employs TRBV9 and TRBJ1-1, with 8 bases lining up with TRBD1. V was clipped by 4 bases and J by 1 base; unmatched bases: 3. The CDR3 is 14 amino acids. Germline CDR1 reads SGDLS; CDR2 reads YYNGEE. In DNA, the CDR3 is TGTGCCAGCAGCTTTGGACAGGGGAACACTGAAGCTTTCTTT. It yields the protein CASSFGQGNTEAFF.